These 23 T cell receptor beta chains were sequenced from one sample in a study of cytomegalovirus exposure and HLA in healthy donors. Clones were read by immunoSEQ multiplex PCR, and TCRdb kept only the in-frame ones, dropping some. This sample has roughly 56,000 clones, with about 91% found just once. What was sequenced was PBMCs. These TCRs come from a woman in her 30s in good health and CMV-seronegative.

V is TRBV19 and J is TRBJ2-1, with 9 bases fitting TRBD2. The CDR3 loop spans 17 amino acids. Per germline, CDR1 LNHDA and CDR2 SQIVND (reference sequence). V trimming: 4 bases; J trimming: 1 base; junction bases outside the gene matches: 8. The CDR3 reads CASSTSGEALSYNEQFF. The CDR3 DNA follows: TGTGCCAGTAGTACTAGCGGGGAGGCCCTATCCTACAATGAGCAGTTCTTC.

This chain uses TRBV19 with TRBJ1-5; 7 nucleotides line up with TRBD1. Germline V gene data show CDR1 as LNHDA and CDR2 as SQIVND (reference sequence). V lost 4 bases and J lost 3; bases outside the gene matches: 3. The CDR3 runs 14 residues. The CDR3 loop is CASSTTGVNQPQHF. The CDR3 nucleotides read TGTGCCAGTAGTACAACAGGGGTCAATCAGCCCCAGCATTTT. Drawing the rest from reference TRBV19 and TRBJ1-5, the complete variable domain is DGGITQSPKYLFRKEGQNVTLSCEQNLNHDAMYWYRQDPGQGLRLIYYSQIVNDFQKGDIAEGYSVSREKKESFPLTVTSAQKNPTAFYLCASSTTGVNQPQHFGDGTRLSIL.

The CDR3 reads CATSGSTGDEAFF. Here the CDR3 DNA reads TGTGCCACCAGCGGCAGTACAGGGGATGAAGCTTTCTTT. This sequence joins TRBV15 and TRBJ1-1; 7 nucleotides line up with TRBD1. The CDR3 is 13 amino acids. From germline, CDR1 is LNHNV and CDR2 YYDKDF (reference sequence). J was trimmed by 7 bases and V by 5 bases; bases with no gene match: 7.

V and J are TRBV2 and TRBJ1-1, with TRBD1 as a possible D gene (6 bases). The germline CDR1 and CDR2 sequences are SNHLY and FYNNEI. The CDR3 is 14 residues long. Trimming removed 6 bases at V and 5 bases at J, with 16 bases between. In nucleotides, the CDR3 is TGTGCCAGCAGGGGAGAGGGGGTGAGGACTGAAGCTTTCTTT. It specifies CASRGEGVRTEAFF.

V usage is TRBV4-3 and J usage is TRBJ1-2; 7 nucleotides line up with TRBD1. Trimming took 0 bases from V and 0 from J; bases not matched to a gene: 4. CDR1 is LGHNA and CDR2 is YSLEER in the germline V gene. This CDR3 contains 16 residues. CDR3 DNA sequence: TGCGCCAGCAGCCAAGAAGTAGGGACAGCTAACTATGGCTACACCTTC. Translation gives CASSQEVGTANYGYTF.

The CDR3 sequence: CASSEGNLISSYNEQFF. The CDR3 bases are TGTGCCAGCAGTGAAGGCAACCTTATCAGCTCCTACAATGAGCAGTTCTTC. The chain employs TRBV2 and TRBJ2-1, with no clear D. The CDR3 has 17 residues. Looked up from germline, CDR1 is SNHLY and CDR2 is FYNNEI. Trimming cost V 1 base and J 0 bases, with 13 bases left between them.

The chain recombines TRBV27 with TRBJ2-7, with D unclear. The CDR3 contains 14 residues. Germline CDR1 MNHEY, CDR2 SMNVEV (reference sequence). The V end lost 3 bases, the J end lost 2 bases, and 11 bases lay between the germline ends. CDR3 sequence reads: CASSFVGGTYEQYF. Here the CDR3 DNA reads TGTGCCAGCAGTTTTGTAGGCGGTACCTACGAGCAGTACTTC.

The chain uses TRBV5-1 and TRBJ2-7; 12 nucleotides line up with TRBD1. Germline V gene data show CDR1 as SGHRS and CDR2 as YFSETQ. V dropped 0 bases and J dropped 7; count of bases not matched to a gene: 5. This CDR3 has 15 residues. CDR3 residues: CASSLGGQGAPEQYF. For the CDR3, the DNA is TGCGCCAGCAGCTTGGGGGGACAGGGGGCGCCTGAGCAGTACTTC.

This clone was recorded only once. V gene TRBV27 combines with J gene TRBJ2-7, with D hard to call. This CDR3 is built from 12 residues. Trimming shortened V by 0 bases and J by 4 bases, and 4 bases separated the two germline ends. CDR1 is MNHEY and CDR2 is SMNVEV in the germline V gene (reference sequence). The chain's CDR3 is CASSLSGYEQYF. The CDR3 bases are TGTGCCAGCAGTTTATCCGGGTACGAGCAGTACTTC.

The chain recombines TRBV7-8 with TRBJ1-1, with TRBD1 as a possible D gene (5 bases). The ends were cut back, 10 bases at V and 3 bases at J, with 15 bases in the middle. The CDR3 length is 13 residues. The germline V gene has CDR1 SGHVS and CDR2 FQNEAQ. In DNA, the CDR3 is TGTGCCACCCAACGGGGGTTGGACACTGAAGCTTTCTTT. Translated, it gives CATQRGLDTEAFF.

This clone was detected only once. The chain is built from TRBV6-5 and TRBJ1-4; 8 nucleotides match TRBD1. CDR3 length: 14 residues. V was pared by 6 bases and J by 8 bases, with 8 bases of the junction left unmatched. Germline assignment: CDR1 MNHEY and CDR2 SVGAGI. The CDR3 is CASRSGQGSEKLFF. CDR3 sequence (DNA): TGTGCCAGCAGAAGCGGACAGGGCAGCGAAAAACTGTTTTTT.

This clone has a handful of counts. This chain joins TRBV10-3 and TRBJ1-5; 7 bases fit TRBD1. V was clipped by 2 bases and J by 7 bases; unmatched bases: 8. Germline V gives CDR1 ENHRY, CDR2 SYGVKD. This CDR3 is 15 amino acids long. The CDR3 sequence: CAISEDRQGEQPQHF. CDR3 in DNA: TGTGCCATCAGTGAGGATAGGCAGGGGGAACAGCCCCAGCATTTT.

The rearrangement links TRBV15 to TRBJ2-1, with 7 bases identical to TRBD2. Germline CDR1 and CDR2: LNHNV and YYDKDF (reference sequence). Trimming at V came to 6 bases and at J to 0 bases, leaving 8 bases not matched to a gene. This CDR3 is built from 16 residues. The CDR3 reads CATRNPSGHSYNEQFF. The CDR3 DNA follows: TGTGCCACCAGAAACCCTAGCGGACACTCCTACAATGAGCAGTTCTTC.

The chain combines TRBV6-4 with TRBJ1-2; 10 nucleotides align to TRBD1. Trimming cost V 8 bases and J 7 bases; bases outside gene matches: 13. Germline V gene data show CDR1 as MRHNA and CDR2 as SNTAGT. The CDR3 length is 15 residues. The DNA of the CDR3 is TGTGCCAGCCGACCTGACAGGGGGCGTATGAGTGGCTACACCTTC. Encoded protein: CASRPDRGRMSGYTF.

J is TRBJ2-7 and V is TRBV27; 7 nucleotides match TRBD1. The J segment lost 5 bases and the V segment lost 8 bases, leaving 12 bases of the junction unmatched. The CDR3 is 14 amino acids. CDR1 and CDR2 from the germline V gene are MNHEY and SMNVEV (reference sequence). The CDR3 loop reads CASSPTGRIHEQYF. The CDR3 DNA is TGTGCCAGCTCACCGACAGGGCGCATCCACGAGCAGTACTTC.

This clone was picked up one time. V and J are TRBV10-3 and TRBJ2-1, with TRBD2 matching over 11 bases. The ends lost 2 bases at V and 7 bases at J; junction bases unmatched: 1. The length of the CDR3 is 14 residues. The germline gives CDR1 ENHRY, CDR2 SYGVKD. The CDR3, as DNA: TGTGCCATCAGTGAGACTAGCGGGAGAAATGAGCAGTTCTTC. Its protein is CAISETSGRNEQFF.

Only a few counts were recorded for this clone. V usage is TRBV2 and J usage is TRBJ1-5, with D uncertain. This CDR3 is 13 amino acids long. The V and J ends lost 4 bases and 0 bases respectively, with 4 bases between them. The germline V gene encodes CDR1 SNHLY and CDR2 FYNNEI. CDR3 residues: CASSGYSNQPQHF. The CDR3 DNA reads TGTGCCAGCAGTGGTTATAGCAATCAGCCCCAGCATTTT.

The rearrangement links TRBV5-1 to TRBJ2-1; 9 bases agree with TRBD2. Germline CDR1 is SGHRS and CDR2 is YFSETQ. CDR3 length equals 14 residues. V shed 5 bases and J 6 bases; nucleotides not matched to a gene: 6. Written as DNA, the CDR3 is TGCGCCAGCAGTACCGGGACTAGCCCCAATGAGCAGTTCTTC. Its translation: CASSTGTSPNEQFF.

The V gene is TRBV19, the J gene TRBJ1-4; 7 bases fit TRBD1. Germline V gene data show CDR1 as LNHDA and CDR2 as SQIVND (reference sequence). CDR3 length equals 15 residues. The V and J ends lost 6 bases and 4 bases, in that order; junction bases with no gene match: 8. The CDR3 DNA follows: TGTGCCAGTAGGGAATCGACAGGGCATAATGAAAAACTGTTTTTT. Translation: CASRESTGHNEKLFF.

This chain's CDR3 is CASSVGVLPHEQYF. The CDR3 nucleotides read TGTGCCAGCAGCGTCGGGGTACTACCCCACGAGCAGTACTTC. This chain uses TRBV9 with TRBJ2-7; TRBD2 is a possible D gene (5 bases). The germline gives CDR1 SGDLS, CDR2 YYNGEE. V lost 2 bases and J lost 5, with 14 bases in between. The CDR3 loop spans 14 amino acids.

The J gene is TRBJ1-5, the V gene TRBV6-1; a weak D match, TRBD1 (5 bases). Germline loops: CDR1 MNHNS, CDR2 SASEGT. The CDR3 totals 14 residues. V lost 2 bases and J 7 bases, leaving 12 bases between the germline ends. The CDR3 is CASSETRQSQPQHF. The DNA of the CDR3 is TGTGCCAGCAGTGAAACGCGACAGTCACAGCCCCAGCATTTT.

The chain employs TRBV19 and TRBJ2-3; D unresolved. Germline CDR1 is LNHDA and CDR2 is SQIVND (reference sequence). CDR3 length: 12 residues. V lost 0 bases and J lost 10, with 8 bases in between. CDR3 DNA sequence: TGTGCCAGTAGTATAGATCGCCGAGCGCAGTATTTT. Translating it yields CASSIDRRAQYF.

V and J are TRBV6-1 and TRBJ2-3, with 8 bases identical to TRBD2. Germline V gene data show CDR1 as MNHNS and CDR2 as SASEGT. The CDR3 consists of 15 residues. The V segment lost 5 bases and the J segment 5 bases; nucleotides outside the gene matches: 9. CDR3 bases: TGTGCCAGCAGTTCCCGAGCGGGAGAGGGAGATACGCAGTATTTT. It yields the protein CASSSRAGEGDTQYF.